The T cell receptor (beta chain) described here comes from a study of lymphopenia after photon versus proton radiotherapy. The study's findings and limits: Oligoclonal CD8+ Temra expansion after nadir drove photon patients' diversity drop. In patients who died, overall survival fell as post-nadir TCR diversity dropped more. Under photons, naive T cells and diversity fell while effector/memory populations rose.

Concerning this clone itself: Its antigen is unknown.

Sequencing was performed with immunoSEQ multiplex PCR; in TCRdb, only in-frame clones are kept and a portion is missing. The data show about 17,000 clones, about 79% seen once. The TCR originated in a man aged 65-85 years with pancreatic cancer. Source: peripheral blood, taken from a patient treated with proton-based radiotherapy.

CDR3 bases: TGTGCCAGCAGTTTATCTCAGGGGAGCTCCTATAATTCACCCCTCCACTTT. Its translation is CASSLSQGSSYNSPLHF. The rearrangement uses TRBV27 and TRBJ1-6; a possible D gene is TRBD1 (6 bases). V was shortened by 0 bases and J by 0 bases, with 9 bases between the two germline ends. The CDR3 has 17 amino acids. Germline CDR1 is MNHEY and CDR2 is SMNVEV (reference sequence).